These T cell receptor beta chains were read from a single sample in a study of control samples from healthy donors and cancer patients. TCRdb keeps only in-frame clones here, not all; method: immunoSEQ multiplex PCR. Of more than 100,000 clones in the sample, about 91% were seen once. The sequenced material came from blood. All receptors come from a man in his forties or fifties in good health. Each CDR3 is given with its conserved first and last residue. Each record gives: J gene, clone size, V gene, D gene, CDR3 protein, CDR3 DNA. The D gene is left open where the match is weak. Some rows have no size entry. The others give once, few or many, or a class for an expanded clone.

>TRBJ2-3|-|TRBV15|TRBD2
CATSREKRGPTDTQYF
TGTGCCACCAGCAGAGAAAAGCGGGGACCCACAGATACGCAGTATTTT
>TRBJ1-2|-|TRBV4-2|-
CASSQDSQGIRGYTF
TGTGCCAGCAGCCAAGATTCTCAGGGGATTAGAGGCTACACCTTC
>TRBJ2-1|-|TRBV6-6|TRBD2
CASIGGTGGRGFF
TGTGCCAGCATCGGGGGGACCGGCGGTCGGGGGTTCTTC
>TRBJ1-1|-|TRBV24-1|-
CATSEVGNTEAFF
TGTGCCACCAGTGAGGTCGGGAACACTGAAGCTTTCTTT
>TRBJ2-7|few|TRBV6-5|-
CASRLGDEQYF
TGTGCCAGCAGGCTAGGGGACGAGCAGTACTTC
>TRBJ1-2|-|TRBV18|-
CASSPGLDGYTF
TGTGCCAGCTCACCGGGACTGGATGGCTACACCTTC
>TRBJ1-5|once|TRBV24-1|-
CATSDRLRNQPQHF
TGTGCCACCAGTGATCGGCTGCGCAATCAGCCCCAGCATTTT
>TRBJ1-6|-|TRBV5-8|-
CASSLESVNSPLHF
TGTGCCAGCAGCTTGGAGTCCGTTAATTCACCCCTCCACTTT
>TRBJ1-1|-|TRBV3-1/TRBV3-2|-
CASSQDQGAFRVMNTEAFF
TGTGCCAGCAGCCAAGATCAGGGTGCTTTCCGGGTAATGAACACTGAAGCTTTCTTT
>TRBJ1-1|-|TRBV7-2|-
CASSLGPGDTEAFF
TGTGCCAGCAGCTTAGGGCCTGGGGACACTGAAGCTTTCTTT
>TRBJ1-3|-|TRBV27|TRBD1
CASSLNGDRVYSGNTIYF
TGTGCCAGCAGTTTAAATGGGGACAGGGTTTACTCTGGAAACACCATATATTTT
>TRBJ2-2|-|TRBV19|-
CASSIRGRDGTGELFF
TGTGCCAGTAGTATTAGGGGCAGGGATGGCACCGGGGAGCTGTTTTTT
>TRBJ1-2|-|TRBV30|-
CAWSVLGVSGYTF
TGTGCCTGGAGTGTACTAGGGGTAAGCGGCTACACCTTC
>TRBJ1-1|-|TRBV29-1|-
CSARRGRGATEAFF
TGCAGCGCCCGCCGGGGGCGGGGGGCGACTGAAGCTTTCTTT
>TRBJ1-2|-|TRBV19|TRBD1
CASGTGLGNYGYTF
TGTGCCAGCGGGACAGGGCTCGGTAACTATGGCTACACCTTC
>TRBJ2-3|-|TRBV18|TRBD1
CASSLGTGGTDTQYF
TGTGCCAGCTCCCTGGGGACAGGGGGCACAGATACGCAGTATTTT
>TRBJ2-3|-|TRBV4-1|TRBD2
CASSPTAGGGDTQYF
TGCGCCAGCAGTCCCACAGCGGGGGGTGGGGATACGCAGTATTTT
>TRBJ2-1|-|TRBV7-8|TRBD2
CASSLRRLAGFYNEQFF
TGTGCCAGCAGCTTACGTCGACTAGCGGGGTTCTATAATGAGCAGTTCTTC
>TRBJ1-3|few|TRBV5-4|TRBD1
CASSSQGSSGNTIYF
TGTGCCAGCAGCTCACAGGGGAGCTCTGGAAACACCATATATTTT
>TRBJ1-4|once|TRBV27|TRBD1
CASSGQGSEKLFF
TGTGCCAGCAGTGGACAGGGGAGTGAAAAACTGTTTTTT
>TRBJ2-3|-|TRBV24-1|TRBD1
CATSDQPGTGTDTQYF
TGTGCCACCAGTGACCAACCCGGGACAGGGACAGATACGCAGTATTTT
>TRBJ2-3|-|TRBV5-6|-
CASSFGAVSTDTQYF
TGTGCCAGCAGTTTCGGGGCAGTGAGCACAGATACGCAGTATTTT
>TRBJ2-5|-|TRBV5-1|-
CASSLVAGSQETQYF
TGCGCCAGCAGCTTGGTCGCGGGGAGCCAAGAGACCCAGTACTTC
>TRBJ1-1|-|TRBV28|TRBD1
CASTGQGRANTEAFF
TGTGCCAGTACAGGACAGGGGCGAGCGAACACTGAAGCTTTCTTT
>TRBJ1-2|-|TRBV25-1|TRBD1
CASSDPRDRAPYGYTF
TGTGCCAGCAGTGACCCTAGGGACAGGGCACCCTATGGCTACACCTTC
>TRBJ1-1|-|TRBV19|-
CASMDLLNTEAFF
TGTGCCAGTATGGACCTCCTGAACACTGAAGCTTTCTTT
>TRBJ2-3|-|TRBV24-1|-
CATSDFRFGSTDTQYF
TGTGCCACCAGTGATTTTCGATTTGGTAGCACAGATACGCAGTATTTT
>TRBJ2-5|-|TRBV5-6|-
CASSLWGRGFGETQYF
TGTGCCAGCAGCTTGTGGGGCAGGGGTTTCGGGGAGACCCAGTACTTC
>TRBJ1-5|-|TRBV4-1|TRBD1
CASSQEGQGGPDSNQPQHF
TGCGCCAGCAGCCAAGAGGGACAGGGAGGCCCGGATAGCAATCAGCCCCAGCATTTT
>TRBJ2-7|once|TRBV27|TRBD2
CASSSGGGGTYEQYF
TGTGCCAGCAGTTCGGGGGGTGGGGGGACCTACGAGCAGTACTTC
>TRBJ2-7|-|TRBV4-3|-
CASSHSPGTEQYF
TGCGCCAGCAGCCATTCACCAGGAACCGAGCAGTACTTC
>TRBJ2-3|once|TRBV12-3/TRBV12-4|-
CASSTNDIWQYF
TGTGCCAGCAGTACCAATGACATTTGGCAGTATTTT
>TRBJ1-4|-|TRBV10-2|TRBD1
CASSLDRAYEKLFF
TGCGCCAGCAGCCTAGACAGGGCATACGAAAAACTGTTTTTT
>TRBJ1-1|-|TRBV10-1|-
CASWRKPANTEAFF
TGCGCCAGCTGGAGGAAACCGGCGAACACTGAAGCTTTCTTT
>TRBJ1-1|-|TRBV5-1|-
CASSLYPGPITEAFF
TGCGCCAGCAGCTTATACCCGGGACCTATCACTGAAGCTTTCTTT
>TRBJ1-6|few|TRBV10-3|-
CAISWDGSGNSPLHF
TGTGCCATCAGTTGGGACGGATCCGGGAATTCACCCCTCCACTTT
>TRBJ2-5|once|TRBV7-3|TRBD1
CASSLGVQGVQETQYF
TGTGCCAGCAGCTTAGGTGTACAGGGGGTCCAAGAGACCCAGTACTTC
>TRBJ1-2|-|TRBV27|TRBD1
CASSSSFGTANYGYTF
TGTGCCAGCAGTTCGTCCTTCGGGACAGCAAACTATGGCTACACCTTC
>TRBJ1-1|-|TRBV20-1|-
CSARDAAEAFF
TGCAGTGCTAGGGATGCGGCTGAAGCTTTCTTT
>TRBJ2-2|-|TRBV24-1|-
CATSDLSRNTGELFF
TGTGCCACCAGTGATTTGTCCAGAAACACCGGGGAGCTGTTTTTT
>TRBJ2-1|-|TRBV4-1|-
CASSPQGAFGSYNEQFF
TGCGCCAGCAGCCCCCAAGGGGCCTTCGGCTCCTACAATGAGCAGTTCTTC
>TRBJ1-1|-|TRBV11-2|TRBD1
CASSGASGGRYTEAFF
TGTGCCAGCAGCGGAGCGTCAGGGGGCAGGTACACTGAAGCTTTCTTT
>TRBJ1-1|-|TRBV4-2|-
CASSQDLKGVSEAFF
TGTGCCAGCAGCCAAGATTTAAAGGGGGTAAGTGAAGCTTTCTTT
>TRBJ1-1|-|TRBV15|-
CATNSGVRGTEAFF
TGTGCCACCAATTCGGGGGTAAGGGGCACTGAAGCTTTCTTT
>TRBJ2-1|-|TRBV15|-
CATSAPGTEYNEQFF
TGTGCCACCAGCGCCCCCGGGACGGAATACAATGAGCAGTTCTTC
>TRBJ2-7|-|TRBV5-1|TRBD2
CASSSTSAGEQYF
TGCGCCAGCAGCTCCACTAGCGCAGGGGAGCAGTACTTC
>TRBJ1-2|few|TRBV30|-
CAWSPDTYYGYTF
TGTGCCTGGAGTCCGGACACGTACTATGGCTACACCTTC
>TRBJ1-6|-|TRBV30|-
CALRDRSLSPLHF
TGTGCCCTCCGCGACAGGTCGTTATCACCCCTCCACTTT
>TRBJ2-6|-|TRBV27|TRBD1
CASSFGRGLSSGANVLTF
TGTGCCAGCAGTTTCGGTAGGGGGCTTTCCTCTGGGGCCAACGTCCTGACTTTC
>TRBJ1-5|-|TRBV27|-
CASSLGQTNQPQHF
TGTGCCAGCAGTCTTGGACAGACCAATCAGCCCCAGCATTTT
>TRBJ2-1|-|TRBV7-2|-
CASSSSGSRREQFF
TGTGCCAGCAGCTCCTCGGGTTCTCGACGGGAGCAGTTCTTC
>TRBJ2-7|-|TRBV28|TRBD2
CASSSGTSGSYEQYF
TGTGCCAGCAGTTCCGGGACTAGCGGATCCTACGAGCAGTACTTC
>TRBJ2-2|-|TRBV7-9|TRBD1
CASSHGQGYTGELFF
TGTGCCAGCAGCCATGGACAGGGGTACACCGGGGAGCTGTTTTTT
>TRBJ1-4|-|TRBV29-1|-
CSVARGGREKLFF
TGCAGCGTTGCCCGGGGGGGGCGTGAAAAACTGTTTTTT